Presented here are 25 T cell receptor beta chains from one specimen sequenced in a study of patients and donors after allogeneic stem cell transplantation. TCRdb re-derived calls from the RT-PCR reads in MiXCR, one entry per CDR3 protein. The data contain under 200,000 distinct CDR3 sequences, approximately 30% of them singletons. Material for sequencing was blood, either unsorted or a sorted T cell fraction (not recorded which). The receptors here all came from a human donor who was either an allogeneic HSCT recipient or a stem cell or donor lymphocyte infusion donor (not recorded which). It is not recorded whose cells these are; they may come from a transplant donor.

The J gene is TRBJ1-2, the V gene TRBV12-3 or TRBV12-4; TRBD1 agrees at 11 bases. The ends lost 7 bases at V and 8 bases at J; junction bases unmatched: 12. The CDR3 contains 15 residues. Here the CDR3 reads CASTGQGAGVVGYTF. DNA for the CDR3: TGTGCCAGCACCGGACAGGGGGCAGGAGTAGTCGGCTACACCTTC.

In its sample, this clonotype was seen many times. The chain employs TRBV27 and TRBJ1-5; TRBD1 matches at 8 bases. The CDR3 is 14 amino acids. Germline-derived CDR1 and CDR2 are MNHEY and SMNVEV (reference sequence). V dropped 3 bases and J dropped 6; count of bases not matched to a gene: 4. The CDR3 region has the DNA TGTGCCAGCAGTTTCCAGGGGGCGGGTCAGCCCCAGCATTTT. This codes for CASSFQGAGQPQHF.

This chain joins TRBV12-3 or TRBV12-4 and TRBJ2-1, with 9 nucleotides matching TRBD2. With V trimmed by 5 bases and J by 3 bases, 2 bases remained unmatched. CDR3 length: 14 residues. In nucleotides, the CDR3 is TGTGCCAGCAGTCCGACTAGCGGCTACAATGAGCAGTTCTTC. It translates to CASSPTSGYNEQFF.

This chain links TRBV10-3 with TRBJ1-1; D gene ambiguous. The CDR3 has 13 amino acids. V lost 3 bases, J lost 4 bases, and 9 bases lay in between. CDR1 and CDR2 from the germline V gene are ENHRY and SYGVKD. This chain's CDR3 is CAISDVRITEAFF. The CDR3 nucleotides are TGTGCCATCAGTGACGTTAGGATCACTGAAGCTTTCTTT.

The chain's CDR3 is CASSSGQGASYNSPLHF. The CDR3 coding sequence is TGTGCCAGCAGCTCCGGACAGGGGGCCTCCTATAATTCACCCCTCCACTTT. V gene TRBV7-9 combines with J gene TRBJ1-6; 11 positions match TRBD1. J gave up 0 bases and V 4 bases, and 2 bases lay outside the gene matches. Per germline, CDR1 SEHNR and CDR2 FQNEAQ (reference sequence). CDR3 length: 17 residues. The full variable domain, with the rest looked up from reference TRBV7-9 and TRBJ1-6, is DTGVSQNPRHKITKRGQNVTFRCDPISEHNRLYWYRQTLGQGPEFLTYFQNEAQLEKSRLLSDRFSAERPKGSFSTLEIQRTEQGDSAMYLCASSSGQGASYNSPLHFGNGTRLTVT.

This clonotype was recorded a few times. This chain uses TRBV27 with TRBJ1-6; D is uncertain. This CDR3 has 13 residues. From germline, CDR1 is MNHEY and CDR2 SMNVEV (reference sequence). Trimming removed 5 bases from V and 10 bases from J, with 12 bases in between. CDR3 sequence: CASSLYGGSPLHF. In nucleotides, the CDR3 is TGTGCCAGCAGTCTATACGGCGGGTCACCCCTCCACTTT.

Written as DNA, the CDR3 is TGTGCCAGCAGTTCTGGGCGTAGCACAGATACGCAGTATTTT. Its protein is CASSSGRSTDTQYF. The chain combines TRBV7-2 with TRBJ2-3; the D is unclear. V was clipped by 6 bases and J by 0 bases, with 10 bases between them. The V gene's germline CDR1 is SGHTA and CDR2 FQGNSA. This CDR3 is 14 amino acids long.

The V and J genes are TRBV9 and TRBJ2-7; no reliable D call. This CDR3 has 12 residues. V lost 4 bases, J lost 5 bases, and 10 bases lay in between. Per germline, CDR1 SGDLS and CDR2 YYNGEE. The CDR3: CASSPGWDEQYF. CDR3 bases: TGTGCCAGCAGCCCCGGCTGGGACGAGCAGTACTTC.

This clonotype was detected ten times or more. The chain has TRBV29-1 and TRBJ1-1; 8 positions agree with TRBD1. The germline V gene encodes CDR1 SQVTM and CDR2 ANQGSEA. The CDR3 is 14 amino acids. With 4 bases clipped from V and 4 bases from J, the junction kept 8 bases outside the gene matches. This CDR3 is CSVVAGGIGTEAFF. The CDR3 DNA is TGCAGCGTTGTGGCAGGGGGCATCGGCACTGAAGCTTTCTTT.

This clonotype was detected only once. This CDR3 reads CSARVRYTGELFF. CDR3 sequence (DNA): TGCAGTGCTAGAGTTAGGTACACCGGGGAGCTGTTTTTT. This chain uses TRBV20-1 with TRBJ2-2, with D unresolved. With 1 base removed from V and 3 bases from J, the gap between germline ends came to 6 bases. Germline CDR1 is DFQATT and CDR2 is SNEGSKA (reference sequence). The CDR3 is 13 amino acids.

V and J are TRBV12-3 or TRBV12-4 and TRBJ2-2; 8 positions match TRBD2. The CDR3 has 14 amino acids. V was pared by 5 bases and J by 5 bases, with 4 bases of the junction left unmatched. The CDR3 DNA reads TGTGCCAGCAGTCCAAGCGGGAGAACCGGGGAGCTGTTTTTT. Encoded protein: CASSPSGRTGELFF.

This chain connects TRBV10-1 to TRBJ1-1; no clear D gene. The CDR3 length is 14 residues. From germline, CDR1 is WNHNN and CDR2 SYGVQD (reference sequence). V was shortened by 2 bases and J by 1 base, with 8 bases between the two germline ends. CDR3 loop: CASSEAASNTEAFF. The CDR3 nucleotides are TGCGCCAGCAGTGAGGCAGCCTCGAACACTGAAGCTTTCTTT.

In this sample, this clonotype turned up a few times. The chain carries TRBV2 and TRBJ1-2; 10 bases are a match to TRBD1. Germline-derived CDR1 and CDR2 are SNHLY and FYNNEI. The CDR3 length is 12 residues. V shed 6 bases and J 6 bases; nucleotides not matched to a gene: 1. CDR3: CASSGTGDGYTF. The CDR3 DNA reads as TGTGCCAGCAGCGGGACAGGGGATGGCTACACCTTC. Filled out from reference TRBV2 and TRBJ1-2, the complete variable domain reads EPEVTQTPSHQVTQMGQEVILRCVPISNHLYFYWYRQILGQKVEFLVSFYNNEISEKSEIFDDQFSVERPDGSNFTLKIRSTKLEDSAMYFCASSGTGDGYTFGSGTRLTVV.

About this clonotype itself: A read error may produce the germline difference seen at one junction end. This chain uses TRBV20-1 with TRBJ2-4, with D possibly being TRBD2 (5 bases). The CDR3 has 14 amino acids. CDR1 and CDR2 (germline): DFQATT, SNEGSKA (reference sequence). CDR3 amino acids: CSARGLPAKNIQYF. DNA for the CDR3: TGCAGTGCCAGAGGACTGCCAGCCAAAAACATTCAGTACTTC.

V is TRBV20-1 and J is TRBJ2-7; TRBD2 is a possible D gene (6 bases). Trimming left V 0 bases short and J 3 bases short, with 9 bases between. The V gene's germline CDR1 is DFQATT and CDR2 SNEGSKA (reference sequence). The CDR3 covers 13 residues. CDR3 nucleotides: TGCAGTGCTAGAGACCTGACTAGCTACGAGCAGTACTTC. Translated: CSARDLTSYEQYF.

The rearrangement joins TRBV3-2 to TRBJ2-7; no check of the table's D call, TRBD1, against the DNA was made. TRBV3-2 is labeled a pseudogene. The length of the CDR3 is 13 residues. The CDR3: CAPRATGSYEQYF. The DNA for the CDR3 is TGTGCCCCCCGGGCGACAGGCTCCTACGAGCAGTACTTC.

The chain recombines TRBV20-1 with TRBJ2-4; no clear D gene. CDR1 and CDR2 from the germline V gene are DFQATT and SNEGSKA (reference sequence). V was clipped by 4 bases and J by 0 bases, with 10 bases between them. The CDR3 runs to 14 residues. CDR3 in amino acids: CSAKRTLAKNIQYF. Written as DNA, the CDR3 is TGCAGTGCTAAAAGGACGCTAGCCAAAAACATTCAGTACTTC.

This chain joins TRBV4-1 and TRBJ2-3; D remains ambiguous. Germline V CDR1 and CDR2: MGHRA, YSYEKL. This CDR3 is built from 14 residues. Trimming stripped 4 bases from V and 4 bases from J, with 12 bases between. CDR3 bases: TGCGCCAGCAGCCTCCACGTGAGCTCAGATACGCAGTATTTT. Protein: CASSLHVSSDTQYF.

The CDR3 loop is CASSAVAGGPYNEQFF. The CDR3 nucleotides are TGTGCCAGCAGCGCTGTAGCGGGAGGGCCCTACAATGAGCAGTTCTTC. The chain employs TRBV9 and TRBJ2-1; 11 bases fit TRBD2. Germline values: CDR1 SGDLS, CDR2 YYNGEE. CDR3 length: 16 residues. V shed 3 bases and J 2 bases; nucleotides not matched to a gene: 4. The full variable domain, in which reference TRBV9 and TRBJ2-1 provide the parts outside the CDR3, is DSGVTQTPKHLITATGQRVTLRCSPRSGDLSVYWYQQSLDQGLQFLIQYYNGEERAKGNILERFSAQQFPDLHSELNLSSLELGDSALYFCASSAVAGGPYNEQFFGPGTRLTVL.

The chain is built from TRBV4-3 and TRBJ2-7, with 11 positions matching TRBD2. V gave up 1 base and J gave up 6 bases; unmatched junction bases: 5. The CDR3 has 15 residues. Germline CDR1 is LGHNA and CDR2 is YSLEER. CDR3 coding DNA: TGCGCCAGCAGCCAAGTAGCACTAGCGGGAGTCGAGCAGTACTTC. Its protein product is CASSQVALAGVEQYF.

This clonotype was counted between two and nine times. The chain uses TRBV7-2 and TRBJ1-4; D perhaps matches TRBD1 (5 bases). The CDR3 extends over 13 amino acids. V shed 5 bases and J shed 10 bases, with 14 bases lying between them. Germline-derived CDR1 and CDR2 are SGHTA and FQGNSA. CDR3 DNA: TGTGCCAGCAGCCGAAATGCGGGACGAAAACTGTTTTTT. Protein product: CASSRNAGRKLFF.

This clonotype was found a few times. Here the CDR3 reads CASSLEGPYYEQYF. In nucleotides, the CDR3 is TGTGCCAGCAGTTTAGAGGGGCCTTACTACGAGCAGTACTTC. This chain uses TRBV27 with TRBJ2-7; the D call may be TRBD1 or TRBD2 (5 bases each). V dropped 2 bases and J dropped 3 bases, with 11 bases sitting between them. The CDR3 is 14 residues long. Germline V gene data show CDR1 as MNHEY and CDR2 as SMNVEV (reference sequence).

The chain is built from TRBV27 and TRBJ2-7, with D perhaps matching TRBD1 or TRBD2 (5 bases each). The ends were cut back, 3 bases at V and 4 bases at J, with 16 bases in the middle. The germline V gene has CDR1 MNHEY and CDR2 SMNVEV (reference sequence). The CDR3 length is 15 residues. CDR3: CASSFGTEYWYEQYF. The CDR3 coding sequence is TGTGCCAGCAGTTTCGGGACGGAGTATTGGTACGAGCAGTACTTC.

This clonotype was found a few times. This chain's CDR3 is CASSYSGGAGQPQHF. DNA for the CDR3: TGTGCCAGCAGTTACTCTGGGGGCGCGGGTCAGCCCCAGCATTTT. The chain combines TRBV6-5 with TRBJ1-5; D might be TRBD1 (6 bases). The CDR3 totals 15 residues. Deletions cut 0 bases from V and 6 bases from J, with 12 bases between. Germline CDR1 MNHEY, CDR2 SVGAGI.

This clonotype was observed many times. V and J are TRBV12-3 or TRBV12-4 and TRBJ1-1, with D unclear. The V end was cut by 7 bases, the J end by 6 bases, with 12 bases between. This CDR3 contains 12 residues. The CDR3 sequence is CASTGKPPEAFF. Here the CDR3 DNA reads TGTGCCAGCACGGGGAAACCCCCTGAAGCTTTCTTT.